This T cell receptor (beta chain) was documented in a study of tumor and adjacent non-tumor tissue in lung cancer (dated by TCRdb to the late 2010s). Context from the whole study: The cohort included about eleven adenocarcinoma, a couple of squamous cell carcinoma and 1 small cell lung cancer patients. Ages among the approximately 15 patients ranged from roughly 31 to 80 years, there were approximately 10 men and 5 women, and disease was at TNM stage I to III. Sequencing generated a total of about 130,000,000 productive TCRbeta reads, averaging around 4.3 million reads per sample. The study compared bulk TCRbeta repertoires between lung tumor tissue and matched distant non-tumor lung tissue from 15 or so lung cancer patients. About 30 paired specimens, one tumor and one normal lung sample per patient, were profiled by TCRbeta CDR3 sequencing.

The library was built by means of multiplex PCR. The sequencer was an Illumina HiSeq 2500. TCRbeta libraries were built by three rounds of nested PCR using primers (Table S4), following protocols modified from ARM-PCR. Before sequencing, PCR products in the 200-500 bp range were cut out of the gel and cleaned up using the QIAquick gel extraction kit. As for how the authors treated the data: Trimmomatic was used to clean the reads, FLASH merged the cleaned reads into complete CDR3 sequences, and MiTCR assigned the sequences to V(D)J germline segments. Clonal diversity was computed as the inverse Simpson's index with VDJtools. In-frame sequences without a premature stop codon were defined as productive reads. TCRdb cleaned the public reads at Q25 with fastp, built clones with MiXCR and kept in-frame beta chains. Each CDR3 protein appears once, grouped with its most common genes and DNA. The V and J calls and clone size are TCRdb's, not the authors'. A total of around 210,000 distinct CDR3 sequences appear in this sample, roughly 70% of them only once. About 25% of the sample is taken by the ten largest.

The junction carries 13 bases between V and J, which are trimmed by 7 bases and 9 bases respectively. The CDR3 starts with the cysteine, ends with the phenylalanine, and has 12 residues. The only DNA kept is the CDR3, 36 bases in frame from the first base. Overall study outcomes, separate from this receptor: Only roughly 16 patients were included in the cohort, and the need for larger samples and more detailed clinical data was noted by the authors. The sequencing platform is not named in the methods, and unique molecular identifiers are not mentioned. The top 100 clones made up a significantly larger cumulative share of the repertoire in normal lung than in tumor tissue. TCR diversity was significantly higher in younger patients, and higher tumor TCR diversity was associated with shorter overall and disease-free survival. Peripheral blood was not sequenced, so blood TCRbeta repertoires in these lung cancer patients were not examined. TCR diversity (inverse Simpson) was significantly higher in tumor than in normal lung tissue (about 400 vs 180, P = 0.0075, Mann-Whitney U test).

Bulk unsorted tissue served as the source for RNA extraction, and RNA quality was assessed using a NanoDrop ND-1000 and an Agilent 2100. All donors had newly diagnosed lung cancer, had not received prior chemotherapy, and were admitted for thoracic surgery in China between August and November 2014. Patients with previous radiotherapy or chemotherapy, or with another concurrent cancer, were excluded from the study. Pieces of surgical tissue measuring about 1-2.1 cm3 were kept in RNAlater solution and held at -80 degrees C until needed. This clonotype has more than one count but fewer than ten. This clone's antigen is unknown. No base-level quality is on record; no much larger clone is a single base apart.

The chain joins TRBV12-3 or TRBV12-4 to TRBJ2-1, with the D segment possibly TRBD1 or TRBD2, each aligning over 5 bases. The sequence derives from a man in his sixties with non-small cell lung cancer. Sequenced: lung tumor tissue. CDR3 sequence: CASTEAGSEQFF. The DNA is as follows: TGTGCCAGCACTGAAGCAGGGAGTGAGCAGTTCTTC.